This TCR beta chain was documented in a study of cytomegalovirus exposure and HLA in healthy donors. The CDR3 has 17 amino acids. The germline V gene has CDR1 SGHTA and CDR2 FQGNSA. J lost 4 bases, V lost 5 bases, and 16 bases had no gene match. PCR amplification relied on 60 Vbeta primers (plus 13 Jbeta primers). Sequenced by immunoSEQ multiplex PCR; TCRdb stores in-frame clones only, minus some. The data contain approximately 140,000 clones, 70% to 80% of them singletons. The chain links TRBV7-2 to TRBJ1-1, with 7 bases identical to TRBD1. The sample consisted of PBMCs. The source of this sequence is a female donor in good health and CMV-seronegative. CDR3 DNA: TGTGCCAGCAGCAAGAGGGTTCGGGCAGGGGGTTTCACTGAAGCTTTCTTT. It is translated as CASSKRVRAGGFTEAFF.